These T cell receptor beta chains were read from a single sample in a study of regulatory T cells in long-lasting Graves disease. One entry per CDR3 protein, called by TCRdb with MiXCR from the multiplex PCR reads. The sample includes roughly 420,000 distinct CDR3 sequences, roughly a sixth of them seen just once. The input for sequencing was peripheral blood mononuclear cells (PBMCs), taken at new diagnosis, from a patient treated with antithyroid drugs. The origin of the receptors is a female donor with Graves disease. Both conserved end residues are part of each CDR3. The D gene is left open where the match is weak. The listing skips clone size in some rows; elsewhere it reads once, few, many or a size class.

J,size,V,D,CDR3,DNA
TRBJ2-5,few,TRBV20-1,NA,CSARKHGTRGPGETQYF,TGCAGTGCTAGAAAACACGGGACTCGTGGACCAGGAGAGACCCAGTACTTC
TRBJ1-3,NA,TRBV30,TRBD1,CAWSDRDRTSGNTIYF,TGTGCCTGGAGTGACCGGGACAGGACCAGCGGAAACACCATATATTTT
TRBJ2-5,NA,TRBV19,NA,CASSIIIGGDKETQYF,TGTGCCAGTAGTATAATAATTGGCGGGGACAAAGAGACCCAGTACTTC
TRBJ2-7,many,TRBV20-1,NA,CSASDPVTYEQYF,TGCAGTGCTTCCGATCCCGTTACTTACGAGCAGTACTTC
TRBJ2-2,few,TRBV27,NA,CASSFFVGDGELFF,TGTGCCAGCAGTTTTTTTGTTGGGGACGGGGAGCTGTTTTTT
TRBJ2-5,NA,TRBV14,NA,CASSQLREQETQYF,TGTGCCAGCAGCCAACTGCGGGAACAAGAGACCCAGTACTTC
TRBJ1-1,NA,TRBV28,NA,CASSPPYREAFF,TGTGCCAGCAGTCCCCCTTACAGGGAAGCTTTCTTT
TRBJ2-1,many,TRBV20-1,NA,CSAIPNFASVWNEQFF,TGCAGTGCAATCCCGAACTTTGCGTCGGTATGGAATGAGCAGTTCTTC
TRBJ1-5,many,TRBV12-3/TRBV12-4,NA,CASSPTAGGSRQPQHF,TGTGCCAGCAGTCCGACGGCCGGGGGTAGTCGTCAGCCCCAGCATTTT
TRBJ2-1,NA,TRBV24-1,TRBD2,CATSETSGSSYNEQFF,TGTGCCACCAGTGAGACTAGCGGCTCTTCCTACAATGAGCAGTTCTTC
TRBJ2-1,NA,TRBV7-8,NA,CASSPLPNNEQFF,TGTGCCAGCAGCCCTCTCCCCAACAATGAGCAGTTCTTC
TRBJ2-1,many,TRBV15,NA,CATSRDHDGNNEQFF,TGTGCCACCAGCAGAGATCACGACGGAAACAATGAGCAGTTCTTC
TRBJ1-5,few,TRBV19,NA,CASNGVNQPQHF,TGTGCCAGTAATGGGGTAAATCAGCCCCAGCATTTT
TRBJ1-1,many,TRBV12-3/TRBV12-4,TRBD1,CASSLRQGMEGTEAFF,TGTGCCAGCAGTCTCCGACAGGGCATGGAGGGCACTGAAGCTTTCTTT
TRBJ1-5,many,TRBV12-3/TRBV12-4,NA,CASSPTRGGNQPQHF,TGTGCCAGCAGCCCTACTCGGGGCGGCAATCAGCCCCAGCATTTT
TRBJ2-3,NA,TRBV20-1,TRBD1,CSAKRQGAPDTQYF,TGCAGTGCTAAGAGACAGGGGGCCCCAGATACGCAGTATTTT
TRBJ2-2,NA,TRBV7-9,NA,CASSPPTRTANTGELFF,TGTGCCAGCAGCCCCCCGACCCGGACAGCAAACACCGGGGAGCTGTTTTTT
TRBJ2-2,NA,TRBV12-3/TRBV12-4,NA,CASSWGGAYTGELFF,TGTGCCAGCAGTTGGGGGGGCGCTTACACCGGGGAGCTGTTTTTT
TRBJ2-1,NA,TRBV7-9,NA,CASLPASYNEQFF,TGTGCCAGCCTCCCGGCGTCCTACAATGAGCAGTTCTTC
TRBJ2-5,NA,TRBV6-5,NA,CASSYFPGTGLSETQYF,TGTGCCAGCAGTTATTTTCCGGGGACTGGGCTTAGTGAGACCCAGTACTTC
TRBJ2-1,many,TRBV24-1,NA,CATSDAGQYNEQFF,TGTGCCACCAGTGACGCGGGCCAGTACAATGAGCAGTTCTTC
TRBJ1-2,many,TRBV10-1,NA,CASSESAPYGYTF,TGCGCCAGCAGTGAGTCAGCCCCCTATGGCTACACCTTC
TRBJ2-1,many,TRBV27,NA,CASTSSRGRGGEQFF,TGTGCCAGCACTTCAAGTAGGGGCCGAGGAGGTGAGCAGTTCTTC
TRBJ2-7,NA,TRBV7-3,NA,CASSLGPRSEQYF,TGTGCCAGCAGCTTAGGGCCCCGAAGCGAGCAGTACTTC
TRBJ1-5,few,TRBV19,NA,CASSMAGNQPQHF,TGTGCCAGTAGTATGGCGGGGAATCAGCCCCAGCATTTT
TRBJ1-2,many,TRBV2,NA,CASSPDRRKGGYTF,TGTGCCAGCAGTCCGGACAGAAGAAAGGGCGGCTACACCTTC
TRBJ1-5,many,TRBV19,NA,CASSPTPKLQGWPQHF,TGTGCCAGTAGCCCGACACCCAAGCTCCAGGGATGGCCCCAGCATTTT
TRBJ2-3,many,TRBV19,TRBD2,CASSIGGFEPGTKITDTQYF,TGTGCCAGTAGTATAGGGGGGTTCGAACCCGGGACTAAGATCACAGATACGCAGTATTTT
TRBJ1-3,many,TRBV4-2,NA,CASSQQLEGNTIYF,TGTGCCAGCAGCCAACAACTAGAGGGAAACACCATATATTTT
TRBJ2-7,many,TRBV27,TRBD2,CASSLSLAGGGSYEQYF,TGTGCCAGCAGTTTATCGCTAGCGGGAGGGGGGTCCTACGAGCAGTACTTC
TRBJ2-5,NA,TRBV7-6,NA,CASSLVSHRPEAQYF,TGTGCCAGCAGCTTAGTCAGTCACCGACCCGAGGCCCAGTACTTC
TRBJ2-5,many,TRBV11-3,NA,CASSPHLGAETQYF,TGTGCCAGCAGCCCACACCTCGGGGCGGAGACCCAGTACTTC
TRBJ2-1,NA,TRBV18,NA,CASSTELREVASDEQFF,TGTGCCAGCTCCACGGAGCTGCGGGAAGTCGCCTCCGATGAGCAGTTCTTC
TRBJ2-7,many,TRBV28,TRBD2,CASSSPGRETLEQYF,TGTGCCAGCAGTTCCCCGGGGCGGGAGACCCTCGAGCAGTACTTC
TRBJ1-1,many,TRBV12-3/TRBV12-4,TRBD1,CASSLAWARGENTEAFF,TGTGCCAGCAGTTTAGCCTGGGCCAGGGGGGAGAACACTGAAGCTTTCTTT
TRBJ1-1,few,TRBV29-1,TRBD1,CSGIQGADAEAFF,TGCAGCGGGATACAGGGGGCCGACGCGGAAGCTTTCTTT
TRBJ1-5,many,TRBV20-1,NA,CSASGMPLVTSNQPQHF,TGCAGTGCTAGTGGGATGCCACTAGTTACTAGCAATCAGCCCCAGCATTTT
TRBJ1-1,many,TRBV11-1,NA,CASSPPASF,TGTGCCAGCAGCCCCCCAGCCTCCTTT
TRBJ2-7,many,TRBV15,TRBD1,CATSTRTGGVYEQYF,TGTGCCACCAGCACGCGGACAGGGGGGGTCTACGAGCAGTACTTC
TRBJ2-1,NA,TRBV20-1,NA,CSARPPLGGTEGLGEQFF,TGCAGTGCAAGGCCTCCACTGGGTGGGACGGAGGGCCTCGGTGAGCAGTTCTTC
TRBJ1-2,NA,TRBV15,NA,CATSRLIYGYTF,TGTGCCACCAGCAGACTAATCTATGGCTACACCTTC
TRBJ1-4,many,TRBV9,TRBD1,CASSATGDVDEKLFF,TGTGCCAGCAGCGCCACAGGGGACGTGGATGAAAAACTGTTTTTT
TRBJ2-3,NA,TRBV4-2,NA,CASSQPRRPGHAFSDTQYF,TGTGCCAGCAGCCAACCCCGGAGACCGGGACACGCTTTCTCGGATACGCAGTATTTT
TRBJ1-4,NA,TRBV9,NA,CASSVYGRDRSEKLFF,TGTGCCAGCAGCGTATACGGTCGGGACCGATCGGAAAAACTGTTTTTT
TRBJ1-1,many,TRBV6-9,NA,CASSYTRMNTEAFF,TGTGCCAGCAGTTACACTCGGATGAACACTGAAGCTTTCTTT
TRBJ1-1,few,TRBV6-4,NA,CASSYSRHSNTEAFF,TGTGCCAGCAGTTACTCTCGGCATTCGAACACTGAAGCTTTCTTT
TRBJ2-7,NA,TRBV4-3,TRBD1,CASSQDRTGVSYEQYF,TGCGCCAGCAGCCAAGATAGGACAGGGGTCTCCTACGAGCAGTACTTC
TRBJ1-1,few,TRBV29-1,NA,CSVEEGGTEAFF,TGCAGCGTTGAAGAAGGGGGGACTGAAGCTTTCTTT